This record looks at one TCR beta chain sequence and its context. What it binds is unknown. The CDR3 length is 14 residues. The germline V gene has CDR1 WSHSY and CDR2 SAAADI. Trimming left V 4 bases short and J 6 bases short, with 12 bases between. The nonmyeloablative bone marrow transplants came from related graft donors, with transient mixed chimerism. Thawed PBMCs were FACS-sorted into unstimulated CD4+CD25+CD127- regulatory T cells, CD4+CD25- non-regulatory cells, CD4 and CD8 cells. This record comes from a study of Tregs in tolerant kidney transplant recipients. Broader study findings: Expanding Tregs on activated donor B cells appeared to best identify donor-specific TCRbeta clones.

The protocol was immunoSEQ multiplex PCR, while the TCRdb copy is restricted to in-frame clones and leaves out a portion. Of about 55,000 clones detected, about 91% appear once; the ten largest clones hold 15%. This receptor was identified in a human patient who received a combined kidney and bone marrow transplant. The T cells may partly be graft donor cells. The gene calls are TRBV10-2 and TRBJ2-2; D is possibly TRBD2 (6 bases). This specimen consisted of CD8+ T cells from blood (PBMCs), obtained 24 months after the transplant. The chain's CDR3 is CASSVSGEAGELFF. CDR3 DNA sequence: TGCGCCAGCAGTGTTTCCGGGGAGGCCGGGGAGCTGTTTTTT.